The clone carrying this T cell receptor beta chain was observed a few times. Its antigen is undetermined. The data are from a study of vaccination and CD4 T cells after COVID-19. Cultured CD4+ T-cell DNA underwent Oncomine TCR Beta short-read sequencing. The authors extracted genomic DNA from cultured CD4+ T cells. MiXCR, applied by TCRdb to the PCR reads, yields one record per CDR3 protein. This table holds roughly 6,700 distinct CDR3 sequences, around a third found once. Treatment of the sample: roughly nine-day PBMC culture with coronavirus spike peptide pools or control peptides (ViraFEST assay). The unexposed donor's CD4+ T cells were collected before the COVID-19 pandemic (2011-2018). After more than 9 days of culture, CD4+ T cells were negatively selected. CDR1 and CDR2 from the germline V gene are MRHNA and SNTAGT. V gave up 8 bases and J gave up 0 bases, with 14 bases separating them. This CDR3 contains 14 residues.

The rearrangement uses TRBV6-4 and TRBJ2-7; D gene ambiguous. This TCR derives from a human donor in good health. The specimen was CD4+ T cells from blood, cultured in vitro. The CDR3 region is CASSVGLSSYEQYF. In DNA, the CDR3 is TGTGCCAGCTCCGTGGGTCTCAGCTCCTACGAGCAGTACTTC.